A selection of T cell receptor beta chains follows, all from one sample in a study of identical twins. TCRdb analysed the 5' RACE reads with MiXCR anew, one entry per CDR3 protein. Of under 300,000 distinct CDR3 sequences listed, 6% to 7% are singletons. These same data were also listed under a study on T cells expressing NK-cell markers.

Specimen: CD8+ T cells sorted from blood. The receptors here all came from a woman aged 18 to 35 in good health. The CDR3 runs from the conserved cysteine through the conserved F or W. Each record gives: CDR3 length, clone size, D gene, J gene, V gene, CDR3 DNA, CDR3 protein. D genes are given only for firm matches. Clone size appears in some rows only: once, few, many, or a class for an expanded clone.

16	few	TRBD1	TRBJ2-7	TRBV2	TGTGCCAGCATAGGGGGCAGGACAGGGGCTTCCTACGAGCAGTACTTC	CASIGGRTGASYEQYF
13	NA	NA	TRBJ2-1	TRBV9	TGTGCCAGCAGACCTCTGGGAAGGAATGAGCAGTTCTTC	CASRPLGRNEQFF
15	NA	TRBD1	TRBJ1-5	TRBV12-3/TRBV12-4	TGTGCCAGCAGCGGGACAGATAATAGCAATCAGCCCCAGCATTTT	CASSGTDNSNQPQHF
13	NA	TRBD1	TRBJ2-1	TRBV5-1	TGCGCCAGCAGGGACAGGGAGTATTATGAGCAGTTCTTC	CASRDREYYEQFF
16	few	NA	TRBJ2-1	TRBV30	TGTGCCTGGAGTGTACGTTCTAGGAGCTCCTACAATGAGCAGTTCTTC	CAWSVRSRSSYNEQFF
18	NA	NA	TRBJ2-7	TRBV3-1	TGTGCCAGCAGCCAAGGGGTGGGAGCGCTAGCCCCTAGAGGCGAGCAGTACTTC	CASSQGVGALAPRGEQYF
15	few	TRBD1	TRBJ2-2	TRBV27	TGTGCCAGCAGTCAAGGGACAGGGGGCACCGGGGAGCTGTTTTTT	CASSQGTGGTGELFF
12	many	TRBD1	TRBJ1-2	TRBV29-1	TGCAGCGTTCCGGCAGGGGGAGATGGCTACACCTTC	CSVPAGGDGYTF
13	few	NA	TRBJ2-7	TRBV20-1	TGCAGTGCTAGGGGGGACTTCCTCTACGAGCAGTACTTC	CSARGDFLYEQYF
15	NA	NA	TRBJ1-1	TRBV29-1	TGCAGCGTTGACAGGGTCTCGTCTATGAACACTGAAGCTTTCTTT	CSVDRVSSMNTEAFF
12	NA	NA	TRBJ2-7	TRBV7-2	TGTGCCAGCACGATAGACAGCTACGAGCAGTACTTC	CASTIDSYEQYF
17	NA	NA	TRBJ2-6	TRBV2	TGTGCCACGGCTGGGGAGACAATGATGGCTGGGGCCAACGTCCTGACTTTC	CATAGETMMAGANVLTF
15	many	TRBD2	TRBJ2-3	TRBV5-1	TGCGCCAGCAGCTTGGAGCGGGGGGCCACAGATACGCAGTATTTT	CASSLERGATDTQYF
12	many	NA	TRBJ1-1	TRBV12-3/TRBV12-4	TGTGCCAGCAGTTTTCTTGGCACTGAAGCTTTCTTT	CASSFLGTEAFF
21	NA	TRBD1	TRBJ1-5	TRBV14	TGTGCCAGCAGCCAAGAGCCTCCGTGTCCGGGACAGACGATTGTATGTCAGCCCCAGCATTTT	CASSQEPPCPGQTIVCQPQHF
15	NA	TRBD1	TRBJ2-4	TRBV2	TGTGCCAGCAGAGAACTGGGACAGGCTAAAAACATTCAGTACTTC	CASRELGQAKNIQYF
13	NA	TRBD2	TRBJ2-7	TRBV6-1	TGTGCCAGCAGCCTCAGACTAGCCTCCGAGCAGTACTTC	CASSLRLASEQYF
15	few	NA	TRBJ1-2	TRBV13	TGTGCCAGCAGCTTAGGCAGGACAGCTAACTATGGCTACACCTTC	CASSLGRTANYGYTF
15	many	TRBD2	TRBJ2-7	TRBV6-5	TGTGCCAGCAGCTATTTGACTAGCGGGAGTGACGAGCAGTACTTC	CASSYLTSGSDEQYF
12	many	NA	TRBJ1-1	TRBV29-1	TGCAGCGTTGAATCCGAGAACACTGAAGCTTTCTTT	CSVESENTEAFF
16	NA	TRBD2	TRBJ2-1	TRBV29-1	TGCAGCGCTCCCGGGTCCCTAGCGGCCTCCTACAATGAGCAGTTCTTC	CSAPGSLAASYNEQFF
14	few	NA	TRBJ1-2	TRBV6-2/TRBV6-3	TGTGCCAGCAGCGGGGGGGATGAAAACTATGGCTACACCTTC	CASSGGDENYGYTF
14	NA	NA	TRBJ2-1	TRBV20-1	TGCAGTGGGGAAGCGGTCACGCGTTGGGATGAGCAGTTCTTC	CSGEAVTRWDEQFF
15	few	NA	TRBJ2-2	TRBV10-3	TGTGCCATCAGTGGATGGGACTTGAACACCGGGGAGCTGTTTTTT	CAISGWDLNTGELFF
13	few	NA	TRBJ2-7	TRBV3-1	TGTGCCAGCAGCCCGGAGGGTGCCTACGAGCAGTACTTC	CASSPEGAYEQYF
13	many	TRBD2	TRBJ2-7	TRBV7-9	TGTGCCAGCAGCTTGGGGGGGGACTTCGGGCAGTACTTC	CASSLGGDFGQYF
14	large	TRBD2	TRBJ2-7	TRBV6-2/TRBV6-3	TGTGCCAGCAGTTACGGGACTAGCGGCTACGAGCAGTACTTC	CASSYGTSGYEQYF
15	many	NA	TRBJ2-1	TRBV12-3/TRBV12-4	TGTGCCATCCTTGGCGGTGACCGGGCCCCCACCGAGCAGTTCTTC	CAILGGDRAPTEQFF
16	NA	TRBD2	TRBJ2-5	TRBV9	TGTGCCAGCAGCGTATCCGGGACTAGCGGCCAAGAGACCCAGTACTTC	CASSVSGTSGQETQYF
15	NA	TRBD1	TRBJ1-4	TRBV5-1	TGCGCCAGCAGCGCCGGGACAGCGAGTAATGAAAAACTGTTTTTT	CASSAGTASNEKLFF
14	many	TRBD2	TRBJ2-1	TRBV5-1	TGCGCCAGCAGCCAATGGGGAGGGAACAATGAGCAGTTCTTC	CASSQWGGNNEQFF
13	few	NA	TRBJ2-1	TRBV7-3	TGTGCCAGCACCTCTGGCCCCTTGGGGGAGCAGTTCTTC	CASTSGPLGEQFF
17	NA	NA	TRBJ1-3	TRBV5-1	TGCGCCAGCAGCTCGGTAGTCCCTGAATTCTCTGGAAACACCATATATTTT	CASSSVVPEFSGNTIYF
15	NA	NA	TRBJ2-7	TRBV9	TGTGCCAGCAGCGCTCGGCCGTCCAGCTCCTACGAGCAGTACTTC	CASSARPSSSYEQYF
17	NA	NA	TRBJ2-7	TRBV11-2	TGTGCCAGCAGCCAACCCACTGGGACCCTTTCCTCCTACGAGCAGTACTTC	CASSQPTGTLSSYEQYF
13	NA	TRBD1	TRBJ2-1	TRBV27	TGTGCCAGCAGGACAGGGGGTATCGATGAGCAGTTCTTC	CASRTGGIDEQFF
12	many	NA	TRBJ2-5	TRBV5-1	TGCGCCAGCAGCTCGGGAAAAGAGACCCAGTACTTC	CASSSGKETQYF
13	few	NA	TRBJ1-2	TRBV7-9	TGTGCCAGCAGCTCTAGGGTGAACCCAGTTCCCAAATTC	CASSSRVNPVPKF
12	NA	NA	TRBJ2-7	TRBV12-3/TRBV12-4	TGTGCCAGCACGGATAACTCCTACGAGCAGTACTTC	CASTDNSYEQYF
15	few	TRBD2	TRBJ2-2	TRBV7-6	TGTGCCAGCACAACACTAGCGGGCAACACCGGGGAGCTGTTTTTT	CASTTLAGNTGELFF
14	NA	TRBD1	TRBJ2-5	TRBV5-6	TGTGCCAGCAGCTTGGGACAGGGAAGTCGTACCCAGTACTTC	CASSLGQGSRTQYF
13	few	NA	TRBJ2-2	TRBV5-1	TGCGCCAGCAGCCGGGGGCGCGCCGGGGAGCTGTTTTTT	CASSRGRAGELFF
16	many	NA	TRBJ2-1	TRBV7-8	TGTGCCAGCCAGCCCAGCGGAAAAAGCTCCTACAATGAGCAGTTCTTC	CASQPSGKSSYNEQFF
15	many	NA	TRBJ2-3	TRBV7-8	TGTGCCAGCAGCTTACGCACAGGGCTCACAGATACGCAGTATTTT	CASSLRTGLTDTQYF
11	many	NA	TRBJ2-3	TRBV29-1	TGCAGCGCTCTGGTCACAGATACGCAGTATTTT	CSALVTDTQYF
12	NA	NA	TRBJ2-3	TRBV12-3/TRBV12-4	TGTGCCAGCAGTTCAGCTCTAGTCACGCAGTATTTT	CASSSALVTQYF
14	few	NA	TRBJ2-4	TRBV6-1	TGTGCCAGCAGTCCCGGGGCAGGGAGAAACATTCAGTACTTC	CASSPGAGRNIQYF
14	NA	TRBD1	TRBJ1-1	TRBV12-3/TRBV12-4	TGTGCCAGCAGTCCCGGGACAGGGGGCTCTCTCGCTTTCTTT	CASSPGTGGSLAFF